This T cell receptor (beta chain) was observed in a study of T cells in Graves' hyperthyroidism and ophthalmopathy. TCR beta CDR3 region amplification was performed from RNA transcripts. First-round RT-PCR with HTBI primers amplified the TCR CDR3 region. MiXCR, applied by TCRdb to the multiplex PCR reads, yields one record per CDR3 protein. The table has hundreds of thousands of distinct CDR3 sequences, under 15% seen once. This clonotype was found many times. The CDR3 extends over 13 amino acids. Trimming removed 2 bases from V and 5 bases from J, with 8 bases in between. Germline loops: CDR1 MNHEY, CDR2 SVGAGI.

The chain employs TRBV6-5 and TRBJ2-3; no clear D. This receptor was taken from a young woman with Graves' hyperthyroidism. The sequenced sample was blood. CDR3 coding DNA: TGTGCCAGCAGTTACAGGGTCTTAGATACGCAGTATTTT. Encoded protein: CASSYRVLDTQYF.